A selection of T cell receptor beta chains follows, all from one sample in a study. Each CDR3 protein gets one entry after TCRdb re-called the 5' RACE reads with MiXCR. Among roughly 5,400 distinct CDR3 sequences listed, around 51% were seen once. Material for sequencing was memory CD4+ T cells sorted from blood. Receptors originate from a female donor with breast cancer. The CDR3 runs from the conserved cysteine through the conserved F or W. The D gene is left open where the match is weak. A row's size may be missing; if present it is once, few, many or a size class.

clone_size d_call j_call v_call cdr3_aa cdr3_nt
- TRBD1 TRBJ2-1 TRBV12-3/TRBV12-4 CASSRAGTGKQFF TGTGCCAGCAGTCGGGCAGGGACAGGAAAGCAGTTCTTC
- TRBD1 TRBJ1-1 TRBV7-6 CASSSGDRDTEAFF TGTGCCAGCAGCTCCGGCGACAGGGACACTGAAGCTTTCTTT
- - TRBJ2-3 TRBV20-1 CSASQGASGITDTQYF TGCAGTGCTAGCCAGGGGGCTAGCGGGATAACAGATACGCAGTATTTT
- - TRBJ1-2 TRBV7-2 CASSLGSANYGYTF TGTGCCAGCAGCTTAGGGTCAGCTAACTATGGCTACACCTTC
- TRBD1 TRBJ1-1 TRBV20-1 CSAAEVGRGAQSEAFF TGCAGTGCTGCGGAGGTAGGCAGGGGGGCCCAATCTGAAGCTTTCTTT
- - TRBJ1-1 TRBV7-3 CASSSNLGTEAFF TGTGCCAGCAGCTCCAACTTGGGCACTGAAGCTTTCTTT
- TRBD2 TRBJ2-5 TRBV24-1 CATSDLASGGQETQYF TGTGCCACCAGTGATTTGGCTAGCGGGGGCCAAGAGACCCAGTACTTC
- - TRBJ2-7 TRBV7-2 CASSPGQGRGEQYF TGTGCCAGCAGCCCCGGGCAGGGACGGGGCGAGCAGTACTTC
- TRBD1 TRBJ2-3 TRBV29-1 CSVDSTGDRGTDTQYF TGCAGCGTTGACAGCACAGGGGACAGGGGAACAGATACGCAGTATTTT
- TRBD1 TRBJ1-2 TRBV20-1 CSASKTYTGEENTF TGCAGTGCTAGCAAGACCTACACAGGGGAGGAAAACACCTTC
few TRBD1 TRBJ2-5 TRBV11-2 CASSRDSQETQYF TGTGCCAGCAGCCGGGACAGCCAAGAGACCCAGTACTTC
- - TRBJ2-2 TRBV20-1 CSARYGGTNTGELFF TGCAGTGCTAGATACGGGGGAACCAACACCGGGGAGCTGTTTTTT
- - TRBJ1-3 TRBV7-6 CASSLGLLAGNTIYF TGTGCCAGCAGCTTAGGCCTACTCGCTGGAAACACCATATATTTT
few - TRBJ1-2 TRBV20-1 CSAGGTNYGYTF TGCAGTGCGGGGGGGACCAACTATGGCTACACCTTC
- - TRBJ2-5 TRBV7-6 CASSLTAETQYF TGTGCCAGCAGCTTAACGGCGGAGACCCAGTACTTC
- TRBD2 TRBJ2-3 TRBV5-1 CASSLEPSGGDTQYF TGCGCCAGCAGCTTGGAGCCTAGCGGTGGAGATACGCAGTATTTT
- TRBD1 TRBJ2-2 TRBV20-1 CSVRTGGPNTGELFF TGCAGTGTTAGGACAGGGGGCCCGAACACCGGGGAGCTGTTTTTT
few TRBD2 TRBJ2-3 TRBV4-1 CASSQAGVAGGSTDTQYF TGCGCCAGCAGCCAAGCGGGAGTAGCGGGAGGAAGCACAGATACGCAGTATTTT
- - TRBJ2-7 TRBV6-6 CASGRKHTEVMADEQYF TGTGCCAGCGGTCGCAAGCACACAGAAGTTATGGCGGACGAGCAGTACTTC
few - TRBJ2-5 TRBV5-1 CASSGGGRETQYF TGCGCCAGCAGCGGTGGGGGAAGGGAGACCCAGTACTTC
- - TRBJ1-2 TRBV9 CASSVDGGYGYTF TGTGCCAGCAGCGTAGATGGGGGCTATGGCTACACCTTC
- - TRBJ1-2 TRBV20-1 CGARHRDLYGYTF TGCGGTGCCCGGCACCGGGATCTCTATGGCTACACCTTC
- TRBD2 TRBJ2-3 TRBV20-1 CSARPPSGIDTQYF TGCAGTGCTAGACCCCCTAGCGGGATAGATACGCAGTATTTT
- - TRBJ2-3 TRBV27 CASSVQGSTDTQYF TGTGCCAGCAGCGTCCAGGGAAGTACAGATACGCAGTATTTT
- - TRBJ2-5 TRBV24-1 CATSDPAGGGTQYF TGTGCCACCAGTGACCCCGCCGGGGGAGGGACCCAGTACTTC
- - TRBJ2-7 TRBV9 CASSVNGEPFYEQYF TGTGCCAGCAGCGTGAACGGGGAACCTTTCTACGAGCAGTACTTC
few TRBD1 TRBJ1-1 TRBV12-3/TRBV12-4 CASSLGGQGASGTEAFF TGTGCCAGCAGTTTAGGAGGACAGGGGGCAAGCGGGACTGAAGCTTTCTTT
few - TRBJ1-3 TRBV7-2 CASSLARAGNTIYF TGTGCCAGCAGCTTGGCCAGGGCTGGAAACACCATATATTTT
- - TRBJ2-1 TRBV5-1 CASSYQPRINEQFF TGCGCCAGCAGCTACCAACCTAGGATCAATGAGCAGTTCTTC
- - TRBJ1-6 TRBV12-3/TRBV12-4 CASTEANSPLHF TGTGCCAGCACTGAAGCGAATTCACCCCTCCACTTT